Listed here is a single T cell receptor (beta chain). Its specificity is unknown. TCRdb keeps only in-frame clones here, not all; method: immunoSEQ multiplex PCR. The sample has 250,000 to 300,000 clones, 85% to 95% seen once. The data belong to a study of T cell responses to AZD1222 COVID-19 vaccine. Whether given at about 4 or about 12 weeks, second doses were pooled. Study-wide results and limits: No repertoire was sampled before or during the peak T cell response, only after it.

Germline CDR1 reads MDHEN; CDR2 reads SYDVKM. The V end was cut by 2 bases, the J end by 3 bases, with 15 bases between. The CDR3 sequence is 16 residues long. The chain is built from TRBV28 and TRBJ2-3; perhaps TRBD1 as D (5 bases). This clonotype originated in an adult who received the AZD1222 COVID-19 vaccine. Sequenced here: peripheral blood, sampled 28 days after the second AZD1222 dose. CDR3 sequence: CASSLQGGARTDTQYF. Written as DNA, the CDR3 is TGTGCCAGCAGTTTACAAGGTGGGGCGAGGACAGATACGCAGTATTTT.